These 24 T cell receptor beta chains were sequenced from one sample in a study of monozygotic twins with cystic fibrosis. Measured with immunoSEQ multiplex PCR; TCRdb has only the in-frame clones, and not every one. This sample carries 32,000 or so clones, roughly 90% of them seen once, and the ten largest clones take roughly 1%. The sample taken for sequencing was blood. The source of these receptors is a girl aged 2-9 years with cystic fibrosis.

This sequence joins TRBV18 and TRBJ1-1; D unresolved. The CDR3 covers 13 residues. V lost 1 base, J lost 1 base, and 4 bases lay in between. Germline V gives CDR1 KGHSH, CDR2 LQKENI. The CDR3 bases are TGTGCCAGCTCACCACGGCAGAACACTGAAGCTTTCTTT. It translates to CASSPRQNTEAFF.

V is TRBV19 and J is TRBJ2-5, with 12 positions matching TRBD2. CDR3 length: 15 residues. V shed 4 bases and J 3 bases; nucleotides not matched to a gene: 3. Germline assignment: CDR1 LNHDA and CDR2 SQIVND (reference sequence). The CDR3 here is CASSNPSGGEETQYF. The CDR3 nucleotides read TGTGCCAGTAGTAACCCTAGCGGGGGGGAAGAGACCCAGTACTTC.

The rearrangement joins TRBV30 to TRBJ1-1; TRBD1 agrees at 8 bases. Per germline, CDR1 GTSNPN and CDR2 SVGIG (reference sequence). CDR3 length equals 11 residues. V dropped 8 bases and J dropped 7; count of bases not matched to a gene: 6. The DNA for the CDR3 is TGTGCCGGGACAGGTCGGGGTGAAGCTTTCTTT. The encoded protein is CAGTGRGEAFF.

This clone was counted once. The chain links TRBV27 to TRBJ1-3, with TRBD1 as a possible D gene (6 bases). CDR1 is MNHEY and CDR2 is SMNVEV in the germline V gene (reference sequence). The ends were cut back, 8 bases at V and 0 bases at J, with 11 bases in the middle. The CDR3 runs 14 residues. The CDR3 loop reads CASGPGASGNTIYF. The CDR3 nucleotides are TGTGCCAGCGGTCCGGGGGCCTCTGGAAACACCATATATTTT.

The rearrangement uses TRBV27 and TRBJ1-3; possibly TRBD1 for D (5 bases). The germline V gene encodes CDR1 MNHEY and CDR2 SMNVEV (reference sequence). The CDR3 has 15 amino acids. V shed 4 bases and J shed 0 bases, with 10 bases lying between them. CDR3 bases: TGTGCCAGCAGTTCGGGACTGAGCTCTGGAAACACCATATATTTT. Amino acid sequence: CASSSGLSSGNTIYF.

This clone is a singleton in its sample. This rearrangement joins TRBV18 to TRBJ2-7; possibly TRBD2 for D (5 bases). The CDR3 spans 14 residues. Trimming cost V 0 bases and J 7 bases, with 13 bases left between them. Per the germline V gene, CDR1 is KGHSH and CDR2 is LQKENI. CDR3 sequence: CASSPPQSGWEQYF. The CDR3 region has the DNA TGTGCCAGCTCACCACCGCAGAGCGGTTGGGAGCAGTACTTC.

The chain recombines TRBV29-1 with TRBJ2-1; 10 bases fit TRBD2. Germline V lookup: CDR1 SQVTM, CDR2 ANQGSEA. The CDR3 runs to 13 residues. V trimming: 8 bases; J trimming: 9 bases; junction bases outside the gene matches: 10. Written as DNA, the CDR3 is TGCAGCTCAGGGACTAGCGAAAAAAGTGAGCAGTTCTTC. Its protein product is CSSGTSEKSEQFF.

The J gene is TRBJ1-6, the V gene TRBV7-2, with a weak D call TRBD1 (6 bases). Germline values: CDR1 SGHTA, CDR2 FQGNSA. Trimming removed 8 bases from V and 4 bases from J, with 15 bases in between. This CDR3 region has 15 residues. CDR3 protein: CASAYRAAYNSPLHF. The DNA of the CDR3 is TGTGCCAGCGCGTACAGGGCCGCATATAATTCACCCCTCCACTTT.

J is TRBJ1-1 and V is TRBV19; no definite D call. V gave up 5 bases and J gave up 2 bases, with 12 bases separating them. In germline, CDR1 is LNHDA, CDR2 SQIVND (reference sequence). The CDR3 spans 14 residues. This CDR3 reads CASSLWTENTEAFF. The DNA of the CDR3 is TGTGCCAGTAGTCTCTGGACCGAAAACACTGAAGCTTTCTTT.

The genes are TRBV4-2 and TRBJ2-1; 11 bases are a match to TRBD2. The CDR3 is 16 residues long. V shed 0 bases and J 3 bases; nucleotides not matched to a gene: 1. Germline V gene lookup returns CDR1 LGHNA and CDR2 YNFKEQ. The CDR3 loop is CASSQDGLAGYNEQFF. The CDR3 coding sequence is TGTGCCAGCAGCCAAGATGGACTAGCGGGCTACAATGAGCAGTTCTTC.

J is TRBJ1-3 and V is TRBV7-9; 8 positions match TRBD1. Germline V lookup: CDR1 SEHNR, CDR2 FQNEAQ (reference sequence). V shed 2 bases, J shed 1 base, and the junction held 1 base outside the gene matches. The CDR3 sequence is 15 residues long. CDR3 coding DNA: TGTGCCAGCAGCTTACAGGGGGCGTCTGGAAACACCATATATTTT. Translation gives CASSLQGASGNTIYF.

The rearrangement uses TRBV4-3 and TRBJ1-5, with 9 bases matching TRBD1. Losses at the gene ends were 0 bases for V and 7 bases for J; bases not matched to a gene: 7. Germline-derived CDR1 and CDR2 are LGHNA and YSLEER. This CDR3 has 16 amino acids. The CDR3, as DNA: TGCGCCAGCAGCCAAGATCTGGGACAGGGAGGGCAGCCCCAGCATTTT. This codes for CASSQDLGQGGQPQHF.

The chain has TRBV4-1 and TRBJ1-2; unclear D gene. The germline V gene encodes CDR1 MGHRA and CDR2 YSYEKL. The CDR3 consists of 12 residues. With 6 bases removed from V and 6 bases from J, the gap between germline ends came to 11 bases. CDR3: CASRLGNNGYTF. DNA for the CDR3: TGCGCCAGCAGGTTGGGGAACAATGGCTACACCTTC.

V and J are TRBV25-1 and TRBJ1-4, with D unresolved. The V and J ends lost 2 bases and 3 bases respectively, with 10 bases between them. Germline V gene data show CDR1 as MGHDK and CDR2 as SYGVNS. The CDR3 consists of 15 residues. The DNA of the CDR3 is TGTGCCAGCAGTGAAGTTGGGCAATCTAATGAAAAACTGTTTTTT. Translation: CASSEVGQSNEKLFF.

A single count supports this clone. The V gene is TRBV28, the J gene TRBJ1-3, with D possibly TRBD1 on 5 matching bases. CDR3 length: 16 residues. The germline CDR1 and CDR2 sequences are MDHEN and SYDVKM. V shed 8 bases and J shed 4 bases, with 21 bases lying between them. CDR3 in amino acids: CASSQGHSPVGNTIYF. DNA of the CDR3: TGTGCCAGCTCGCAGGGTCACTCCCCCGTGGGAAACACCATATATTTT.

This rearrangement joins TRBV5-6 to TRBJ1-1, with 9 nucleotides matching TRBD1. The CDR3 has 15 amino acids. The V segment lost 2 bases and the J segment 9 bases; nucleotides outside the gene matches: 11. The germline gives CDR1 SGHDT, CDR2 YYEEEE. This CDR3 is CASSFLSTGGDKAFF. The CDR3 DNA reads TGTGCCAGCAGCTTCCTGTCGACAGGGGGGGATAAAGCTTTCTTT. The complete variable domain, with remaining parts taken from reference TRBV5-6 and TRBJ1-1, reads DAGVTQSPTHLIKTRGQQVTLRCSPKSGHDTVSWYQQALGQGPQFIFQYYEEEERQRGNFPDRFSGHQFPNYSSELNVNALLLGDSALYLCASSFLSTGGDKAFFGQGTRLTVV.

This chain joins TRBV6-6 and TRBJ2-6; D is undetermined. Germline V gene lookup returns CDR1 MNHNY and CDR2 SVGAGI (reference sequence). Trimming took 7 bases from V and 4 from J, leaving 17 bases between them. There are 16 residues in the CDR3. The CDR3 DNA sequence: TGTGCCAGCACCTACCTAAAGCCCCTGGGGGCCAACGTCCTGACTTTC. Amino acid sequence: CASTYLKPLGANVLTF.

J is TRBJ2-5 and V is TRBV9; D might be TRBD1 (6 bases). Germline CDR1 reads SGDLS; CDR2 reads YYNGEE. The CDR3 length is 17 residues. Trimming stripped 0 bases from V and 3 bases from J, with 18 bases between. CDR3: CASSVGGQPAKKETQYF. The DNA of the CDR3 is TGTGCCAGCAGCGTAGGCGGACAGCCGGCGAAGAAAGAGACCCAGTACTTC. Full variable domain (outside the CDR3, taken from reference TRBV9 and TRBJ2-5): DSGVTQTPKHLITATGQRVTLRCSPRSGDLSVYWYQQSLDQGLQFLIQYYNGEERAKGNILERFSAQQFPDLHSELNLSSLELGDSALYFCASSVGGQPAKKETQYFGPGTRLLVL.

The chain is built from TRBV15 and TRBJ2-7; TRBD2 is a possible D gene (6 bases). CDR3 size: 14 residues. Germline V CDR1 and CDR2: LNHNV, YYDKDF (reference sequence). V gave up 5 bases and J gave up 3 bases, with 14 bases separating them. This chain's CDR3 is CATSVYGGVYEQYF. The CDR3 nucleotides read TGTGCCACCAGCGTATATGGCGGGGTCTACGAGCAGTACTTC.

Here the CDR3 DNA reads TGTGCCAGCAGTAAAGAGGGTTGGAACACTGAAGCTTTCTTT. Protein product: CASSKEGWNTEAFF. The chain uses TRBV2 and TRBJ1-1; D gene ambiguous. Trimming removed 5 bases at V and 1 base at J, with 11 bases between. Germline lookup yields CDR1 SNHLY and CDR2 FYNNEI. This CDR3 comprises 14 residues.

This chain uses TRBV5-6 with TRBJ1-1; 9 bases agree with TRBD1. V lost 3 bases to trimming and J lost 9 bases; unmatched junction nucleotides: 12. This CDR3 comprises 15 residues. The germline gives CDR1 SGHDT, CDR2 YYEEEE. CDR3 nucleotides: TGTGCCAGCAGCTCACCGTTTTACAGGGGGCATCAAGCTTTCTTT. Its protein is CASSSPFYRGHQAFF.

The chain couples TRBV18 to TRBJ1-1; unclear D gene. Germline assignment: CDR1 KGHSH and CDR2 LQKENI. Trimming shortened V by 1 base and J by 2 bases, and 8 bases separated the two germline ends. The CDR3 is made up of 14 amino acids. CDR3 in DNA: TGTGCCAGCTCACCACGACGGGATAACACTGAAGCTTTCTTT. Its protein product is CASSPRRDNTEAFF.

V gene TRBV7-9 combines with J gene TRBJ2-1; no definite D call. CDR3 length: 11 amino acids. The germline V and J ends were trimmed by 3 bases and 8 bases, with 5 bases remaining between them. Germline-derived CDR1 and CDR2 are SEHNR and FQNEAQ (reference sequence). CDR3 region: CASSFSDEQFF. In nucleotides, the CDR3 is TGTGCCAGCAGCTTCAGTGATGAGCAGTTCTTC.

V gene TRBV4-3 combines with J gene TRBJ2-3; maybe TRBD2 (6 bases). The CDR3 is 17 amino acids. Germline-derived CDR1 and CDR2 are LGHNA and YSLEER. V lost 0 bases to trimming and J lost 2 bases, with 15 bases between them. CDR3 in amino acids: CASSQDYRAGITDTQYF. The CDR3 DNA follows: TGCGCCAGCAGCCAAGATTACCGAGCGGGCATCACAGATACGCAGTATTTT.